Below, 15 T cell receptor beta chains from the same sample are listed, as sequenced in a study of Ad26.COV2.S vaccination and SARS-CoV-2 variants. As for treatment: some 20 received Ad26.COV2.S at low or high dose, single or two shots; five or six received placebo; per-sample allocation not given. Material that was analyzed had been drawn on day 63 after the first vaccine or placebo injection. Method: immunoSEQ multiplex PCR; TCRdb's copy keeps in-frame clones and lacks some. The sample has around 450,000 clones, 80% to 95% seen once. Specimen: peripheral blood, collected in a trial of Ad26.COV2.S vaccine versus placebo. These receptors originate from a person aged 18-60 years who received the Ad26.COV2.S COVID-19 vaccine or a placebo.

The count of this clone is one. V gene TRBV9 combines with J gene TRBJ2-1; no definite D call. V lost 2 bases, J lost 4 bases, and 7 bases lay in between. Germline loops: CDR1 SGDLS, CDR2 YYNGEE. This CDR3 region has 13 residues. The CDR3 spells CASSVAAYNEQFF. Written as DNA, the CDR3 is TGTGCCAGCAGCGTTGCCGCGTACAATGAGCAGTTCTTC.

The V call is TRBV28, the J call TRBJ1-5; 9 nucleotides match TRBD1. In germline, CDR1 is MDHEN, CDR2 SYDVKM. The CDR3 is 14 amino acids. J was trimmed by 6 bases and V by 6 bases; bases with no gene match: 6. The CDR3 nucleotides read TGTGCCAGCAGATGGACAGGGGTGGGTCAGCCCCAGCATTTT. Its protein product is CASRWTGVGQPQHF.

CDR3 sequence (DNA): TGCAGCGCAAGACAGGGGGCGGAGCAGGAAAAACTGTTTTTT. Translating it yields CSARQGAEQEKLFF. The chain couples TRBV29-1 to TRBJ1-4, with TRBD1 matching over 10 bases. The CDR3 has 14 amino acids. From germline, CDR1 is SQVTM and CDR2 ANQGSEA. With 7 bases clipped from V and 8 bases from J, the junction kept 10 bases outside the gene matches.

The sample holds one count of this clone. This sequence joins TRBV5-1 and TRBJ2-1, with 8 bases matching TRBD2. The CDR3 covers 20 residues. Germline CDR1 and CDR2: SGHRS and YFSETQ. Trimming at V came to 1 base and at J to 0 bases, leaving 15 bases not matched to a gene. The CDR3 sequence is CASSLPRGGSGSSSYNEQFF. The CDR3 DNA is TGCGCCAGCAGCTTGCCCCGGGGAGGGAGCGGGAGTAGCTCCTACAATGAGCAGTTCTTC.

The chain's CDR3 is CASSLIFAADTGELFF. The DNA of the CDR3 is TGTGCCAGCAGCTTGATATTTGCCGCGGACACCGGGGAGCTGTTTTTT. J is TRBJ2-2 and V is TRBV5-4; D gene ambiguous. This CDR3 has 16 amino acids. The V and J ends lost 1 base and 3 bases respectively, with 13 bases between them. The V gene's germline CDR1 is SGHNT and CDR2 YYREEE (reference sequence).

The chain is built from TRBV28 and TRBJ2-7, with unresolved D. Trimming pared 4 bases from V and 2 bases from J, leaving 3 bases between. The germline CDR1 and CDR2 sequences are MDHEN and SYDVKM. The CDR3 spans 11 residues. The CDR3 DNA reads TGTGCCAGCAGTTCAACCTACGAGCAGTACTTC. Residues: CASSSTYEQYF.

In regard to this clone: The junction and the germline gene differ at one end; a read error may be behind it. The chain carries TRBV7-7 and TRBJ2-5; possibly TRBD1 or TRBD2 for D (6 bases each). Germline-derived CDR1 and CDR2 are SSHAT and FNYEAQ (reference sequence). The CDR3 contains 13 residues. The DNA of the CDR3 is TGTGCTAGCAGCCTCAGGGGAGGCGAGACCCAGTACTTC. This sequence encodes CASSLRGGETQYF.

This clone turned up a few times. The chain links TRBV7-3 to TRBJ2-7; TRBD2 matches at 9 bases. J was trimmed by 9 bases and V by 0 bases; bases with no gene match: 3. The CDR3 length is 13 residues. Germline V gene data show CDR1 as SGHTA and CDR2 as FQGTGA. The CDR3 here is CASSLTATSGQYF. In DNA form, the CDR3 reads TGTGCCAGCAGCTTAACGGCGACTAGCGGGCAGTACTTC.

The CDR3 spells CASSVDEGAGDTQYF. Here the CDR3 DNA reads TGTGCCAGCAGCGTAGATGAGGGGGCCGGAGATACGCAGTATTTT. The chain employs TRBV9 and TRBJ2-3, with 7 bases identical to TRBD1. The CDR3 length is 15 residues. The germline gives CDR1 SGDLS, CDR2 YYNGEE. V was clipped by 0 bases and J by 5 bases; unmatched bases: 6. The variable domain in full, with the rest retrieved from reference TRBV9 and TRBJ2-3, is DSGVTQTPKHLITATGQRVTLRCSPRSGDLSVYWYQQSLDQGLQFLIQYYNGEERAKGNILERFSAQQFPDLHSELNLSSLELGDSALYFCASSVDEGAGDTQYFGPGTRLTVL.

The chain carries TRBV6-2 or TRBV6-3 and TRBJ2-2, with TRBD1 identical over 11 bases. V gave up 5 bases and J gave up 5 bases; unmatched junction bases: 4. The length of the CDR3 is 15 residues. Per the germline V gene, CDR1 is MNHEY and CDR2 is SVGEGT. CDR3 region: CASSGTGGWTGELFF. CDR3 DNA: TGTGCCAGCAGTGGGACAGGGGGTTGGACCGGGGAGCTGTTTTTT.

This clone was seen a handful of times. The rearrangement joins TRBV7-8 to TRBJ2-1, with D maybe TRBD2 (6 bases). V lost 0 bases and J 1 base, leaving 10 bases between the germline ends. The CDR3 sequence is 16 residues long. Germline values: CDR1 SGHVS, CDR2 FQNEAQ. The CDR3 DNA reads TGTGCCAGCAGCTTAGCAGGTAGCGGTTCCTACAATGAGCAGTTCTTC. Its protein product is CASSLAGSGSYNEQFF.

The J gene is TRBJ2-3, the V gene TRBV15, with 7 bases identical to TRBD2. V gave up 3 bases and J gave up 6 bases; unmatched junction bases: 9. In germline, CDR1 is LNHNV, CDR2 YYDKDF (reference sequence). The CDR3 length is 15 residues. The DNA of the CDR3 is TGTGCCACCAGCAGCAGACTAGCCTGGGTGGATACGCAGTATTTT. Translated, it gives CATSSRLAWVDTQYF.

The chain has TRBV3-1 (or the pseudogene TRBV3-2) and TRBJ2-7; TRBD1 agrees at 9 bases. The CDR3 loop spans 13 amino acids. Germline values: CDR1 LGHDT, CDR2 YNNKEL (reference sequence). With 6 bases clipped from V and 6 bases from J, the junction kept 6 bases outside the gene matches. The CDR3 protein is CASSRDREAEQYF. The CDR3 DNA follows: TGTGCCAGCAGTCGGGACAGGGAAGCCGAGCAGTACTTC.

The table lists this clone with a count of one. The rearrangement links TRBV7-2 to TRBJ2-2; 8 bases align to TRBD2. After removal of 8 bases from V and 5 bases from J, the junction contained 7 bases not matched to a gene. CDR1 and CDR2 from the germline V gene are SGHTA and FQGNSA. There are 14 residues in the CDR3. The CDR3 spells CASGTGGWTGELFF. DNA of the CDR3: TGTGCCAGCGGGACGGGAGGGTGGACCGGGGAGCTGTTTTTT.

J is TRBJ2-7 and V is TRBV14; 13 bases are shared with TRBD2. The germline CDR1 and CDR2 sequences are SGHDN and FVKESK. The CDR3 length is 15 residues. The trim removed 4 bases at V and 7 bases at J, leaving 7 bases unmatched. The CDR3 sequence is CASSPRTSGRGEQYF. DNA of the CDR3: TGTGCCAGCAGCCCACGGACTAGCGGGAGAGGGGAGCAGTACTTC.